Included here is one T cell receptor beta chain sequence, with context. The antigen remains unidentified. This sample was included in a study of T cells expressing NK-cell markers. Study overall: Sorted CD3+CD56-NKG2C+, CD3+CD56+NKG2C+ and CD3+CD56+NKG2C- T cells supplied the TCR beta repertoires. One of the eight sequenced donors was seronegative, whereas the other seven were HCMV-seropositive.

This CDR3 region has 15 residues. Per the germline V gene, CDR1 is MNHNS and CDR2 is SASEGT. General study results and limits: Where a handful of donors were concerned, these clonotypes also led the CD3+CD56-NKG2C+ fraction.

TCRdb re-called the 5' RACE reads; one entry per CDR3 protein, DNA not given. This table holds about 380,000 distinct CDR3 sequences. The source is a man aged 18-69 years in good health. The J gene is TRBJ2-5, the V gene TRBV6-1; there is no DNA to check the TCRdb D call of TRBD2. Sequencing input: blood T cells: a sorted CD56 or NKG2C T cell subset, CD4+ or CD8+ T cells, or bulk PBMC T cells (not recorded which). The CDR3 protein is CASSSGTTYQETQYF.